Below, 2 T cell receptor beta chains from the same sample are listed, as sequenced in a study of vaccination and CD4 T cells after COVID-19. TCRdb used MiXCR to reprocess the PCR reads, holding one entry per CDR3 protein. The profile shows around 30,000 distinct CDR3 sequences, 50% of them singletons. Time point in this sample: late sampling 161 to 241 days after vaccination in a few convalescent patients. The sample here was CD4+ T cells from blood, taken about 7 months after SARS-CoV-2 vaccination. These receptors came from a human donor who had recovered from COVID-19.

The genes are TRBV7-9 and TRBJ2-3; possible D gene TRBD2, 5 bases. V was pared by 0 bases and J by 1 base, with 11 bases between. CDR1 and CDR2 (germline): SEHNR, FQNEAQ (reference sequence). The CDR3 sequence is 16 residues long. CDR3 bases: TGTGCCAGCAGCTTAGCCGGAGGACTCGGCACAGATACGCAGTATTTT. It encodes CASSLAGGLGTDTQYF.

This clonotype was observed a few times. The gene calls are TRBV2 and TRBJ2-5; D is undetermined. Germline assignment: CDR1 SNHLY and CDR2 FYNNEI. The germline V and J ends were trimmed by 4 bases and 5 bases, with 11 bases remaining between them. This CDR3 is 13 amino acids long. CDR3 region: CASSANGLETQYF. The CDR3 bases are TGTGCCAGCAGTGCTAACGGTTTGGAGACCCAGTACTTC.